This entry lists 3 T cell receptor beta chains sequenced from one sample in a study of T cells in Graves' hyperthyroidism and ophthalmopathy. There were TCR beta CDR3 regions amplified from RNA transcripts. The HTBI primer set drove a first-round RT-PCR of the TCR CDR3. MiXCR, run by TCRdb on the multiplex PCR reads, gives a single entry per CDR3 protein. The data contain 400,000 to 500,000 distinct CDR3 sequences, 14% of them singletons. The sequenced sample was blood. The receptors here all came from a woman between 18 and 29 years old with Graves' hyperthyroidism.

This sequence joins TRBV9 and TRBJ1-6; no definite D call. Trimming removed 0 bases at V and 7 bases at J, with 11 bases between. This CDR3 comprises 15 residues. Germline V gene data show CDR1 as SGDLS and CDR2 as YYNGEE. CDR3 bases: TGTGCCAGCAGCGTAGAGTCGTTGGGAAATTCACCCCTCCACTTT. Its protein is CASSVESLGNSPLHF. Using reference TRBV9 and TRBJ1-6 for the parts outside the CDR3, the full variable domain is DSGVTQTPKHLITATGQRVTLRCSPRSGDLSVYWYQQSLDQGLQFLIQYYNGEERAKGNILERFSAQQFPDLHSELNLSSLELGDSALYFCASSVESLGNSPLHFGNGTRLTVT.

This clonotype was observed at least ten times. The chain carries TRBV4-1 and TRBJ2-3, with a weak D call TRBD1 (6 bases). V lost 0 bases, J lost 4 bases, and 14 bases lay in between. Germline V lookup: CDR1 MGHRA, CDR2 YSYEKL. This CDR3 has 16 residues. CDR3 sequence reads: CASSQDWGLNADTQYF. In nucleotides, the CDR3 is TGCGCCAGCAGCCAAGATTGGGGGCTTAATGCAGATACGCAGTATTTT.

This clonotype was seen a handful of times. The chain has TRBV12-3 or TRBV12-4 and TRBJ2-3; 13 bases align to TRBD2. The CDR3 has 19 amino acids. Unmatched junction bases numbered 10, after V lost 4 bases and J lost 0 bases. CDR3 coding DNA: TGTGCCAGCAGTTCTACTGGGACTAGCGGGGCCGTTAGCACAGATACGCAGTATTTT. Translation gives CASSSTGTSGAVSTDTQYF.